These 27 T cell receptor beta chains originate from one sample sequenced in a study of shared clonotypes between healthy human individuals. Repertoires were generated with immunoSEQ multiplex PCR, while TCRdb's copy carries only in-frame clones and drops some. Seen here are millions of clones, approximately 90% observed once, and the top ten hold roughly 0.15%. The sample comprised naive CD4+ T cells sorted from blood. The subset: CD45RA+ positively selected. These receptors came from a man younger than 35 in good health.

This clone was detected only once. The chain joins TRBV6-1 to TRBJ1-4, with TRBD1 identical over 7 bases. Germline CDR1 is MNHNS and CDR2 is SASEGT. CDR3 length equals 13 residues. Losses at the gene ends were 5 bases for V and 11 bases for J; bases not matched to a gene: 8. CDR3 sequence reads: CASSSTGVGKLFF. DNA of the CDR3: TGTGCCAGCAGTTCCACAGGGGTCGGGAAACTGTTTTTT.

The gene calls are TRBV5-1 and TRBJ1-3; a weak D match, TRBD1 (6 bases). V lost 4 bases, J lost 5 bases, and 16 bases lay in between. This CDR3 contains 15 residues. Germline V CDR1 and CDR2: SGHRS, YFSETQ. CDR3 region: CASSPDSGQRNTIYF. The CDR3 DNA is TGCGCCAGCAGCCCCGACAGTGGACAGCGAAACACCATATATTTT.

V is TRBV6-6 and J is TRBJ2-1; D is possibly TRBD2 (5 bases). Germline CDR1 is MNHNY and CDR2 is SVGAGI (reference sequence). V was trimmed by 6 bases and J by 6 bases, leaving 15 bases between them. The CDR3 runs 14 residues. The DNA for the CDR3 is TGTGCCAGCAGGGGTAGCGCCGTCGCCAATGAGCAGTTCTTC. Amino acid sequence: CASRGSAVANEQFF.

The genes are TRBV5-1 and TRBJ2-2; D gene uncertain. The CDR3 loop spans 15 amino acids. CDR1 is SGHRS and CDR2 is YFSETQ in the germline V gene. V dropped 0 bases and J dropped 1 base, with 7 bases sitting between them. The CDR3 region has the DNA TGCGCCAGCAGCTTGGCAGAGCAGAACACCGGGGAGCTGTTTTTT. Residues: CASSLAEQNTGELFF.

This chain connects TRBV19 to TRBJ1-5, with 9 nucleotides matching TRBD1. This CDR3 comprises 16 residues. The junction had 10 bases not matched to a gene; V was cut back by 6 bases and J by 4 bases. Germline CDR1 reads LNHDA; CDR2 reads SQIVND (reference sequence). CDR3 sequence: CASRMIDRGGNQPQHF. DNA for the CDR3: TGTGCCAGTAGGATGATTGACAGGGGGGGGAATCAGCCCCAGCATTTT.

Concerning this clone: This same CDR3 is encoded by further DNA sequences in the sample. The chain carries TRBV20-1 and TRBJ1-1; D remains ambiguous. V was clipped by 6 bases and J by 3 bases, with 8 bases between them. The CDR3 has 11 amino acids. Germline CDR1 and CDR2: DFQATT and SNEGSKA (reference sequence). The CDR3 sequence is CSALGDTEAFF. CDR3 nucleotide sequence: TGCAGTGCCCTAGGAGACACTGAAGCTTTCTTT.

The CDR3 spells CASSFASSYEQYF. The CDR3 nucleotides read TGTGCCAGCAGCTTTGCCAGCTCCTACGAGCAGTACTTC. V is TRBV7-8 and J is TRBJ2-5; D uncertain. The DNA end is a closer match to TRBJ2-7, so the J assignment may be wrong. The germline gives CDR1 SGHVS, CDR2 FQNEAQ. The CDR3 length is 13 residues.

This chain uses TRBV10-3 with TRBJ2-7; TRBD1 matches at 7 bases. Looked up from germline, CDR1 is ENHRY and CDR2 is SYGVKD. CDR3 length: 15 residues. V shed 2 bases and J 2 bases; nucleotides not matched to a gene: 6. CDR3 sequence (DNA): TGTGCCATCAGTGAGGGGCAGGGGGTTCCCTACGAGCAGTACTTC. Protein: CAISEGQGVPYEQYF.

The CDR3 region has the DNA TGCGCCAGCAGTGAAAAAGGACCCCATACCCCCTACGAGCAGTACTTC. Protein sequence: CASSEKGPHTPYEQYF. The V call is TRBV10-2, the J call TRBJ2-7; D gene uncertain. The germline gives CDR1 WSHSY, CDR2 SAAADI. This CDR3 has 16 residues. V was pared by 3 bases and J by 2 bases, with 17 bases between.

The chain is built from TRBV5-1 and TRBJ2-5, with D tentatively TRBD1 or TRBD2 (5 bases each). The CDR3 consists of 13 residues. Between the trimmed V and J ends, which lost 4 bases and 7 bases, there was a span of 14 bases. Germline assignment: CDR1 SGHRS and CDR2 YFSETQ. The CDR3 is CASSEGRTLTQYF. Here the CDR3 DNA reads TGCGCCAGCAGCGAGGGACGGACCCTGACCCAGTACTTC.

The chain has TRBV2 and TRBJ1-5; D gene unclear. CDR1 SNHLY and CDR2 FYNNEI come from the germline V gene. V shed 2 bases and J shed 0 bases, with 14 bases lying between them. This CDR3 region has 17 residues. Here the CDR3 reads CASSELAPPSSNQPQHF. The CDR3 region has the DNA TGTGCCAGCAGTGAATTGGCCCCTCCGAGTAGCAATCAGCCCCAGCATTTT.

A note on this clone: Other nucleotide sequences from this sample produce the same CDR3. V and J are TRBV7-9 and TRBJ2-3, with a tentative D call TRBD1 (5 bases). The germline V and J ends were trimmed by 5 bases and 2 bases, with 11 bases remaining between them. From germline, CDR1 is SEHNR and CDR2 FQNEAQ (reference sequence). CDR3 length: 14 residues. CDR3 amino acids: CASSITGYTDTQYF. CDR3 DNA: TGTGCCAGCAGCATAACAGGATACACAGATACGCAGTATTTT.

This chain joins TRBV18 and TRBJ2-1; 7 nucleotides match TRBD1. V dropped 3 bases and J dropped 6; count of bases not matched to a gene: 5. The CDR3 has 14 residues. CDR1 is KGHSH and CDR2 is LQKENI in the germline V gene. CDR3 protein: CASSPGTATNEQFF. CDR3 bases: TGTGCCAGCTCACCTGGGACAGCTACCAATGAGCAGTTCTTC.

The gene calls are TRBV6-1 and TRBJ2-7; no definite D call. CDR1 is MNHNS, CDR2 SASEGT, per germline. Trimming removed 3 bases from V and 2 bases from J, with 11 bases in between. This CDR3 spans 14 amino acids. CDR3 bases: TGTGCCAGCAGTGATCCAGGTCCACCCTACGAGCAGTACTTC. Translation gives CASSDPGPPYEQYF.

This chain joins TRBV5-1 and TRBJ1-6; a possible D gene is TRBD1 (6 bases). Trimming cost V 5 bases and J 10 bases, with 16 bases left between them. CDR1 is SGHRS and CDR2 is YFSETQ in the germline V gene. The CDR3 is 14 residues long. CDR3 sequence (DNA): TGCGCCAGCAGTTACGGGACATCTCCATCACCCCTCCACTTT. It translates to CASSYGTSPSPLHF.

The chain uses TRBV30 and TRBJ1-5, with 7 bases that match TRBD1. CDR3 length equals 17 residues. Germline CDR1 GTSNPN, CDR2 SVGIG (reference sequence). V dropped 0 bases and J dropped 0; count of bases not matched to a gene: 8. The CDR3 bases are TGTGCCTGGAGTGTACTAGGGGGCGGTTATAGCAATCAGCCCCAGCATTTT. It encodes CAWSVLGGGYSNQPQHF.

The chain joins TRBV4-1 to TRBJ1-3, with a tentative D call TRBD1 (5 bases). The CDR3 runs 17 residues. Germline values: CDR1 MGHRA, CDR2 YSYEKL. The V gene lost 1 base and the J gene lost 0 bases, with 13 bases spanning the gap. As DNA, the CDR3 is TGCGCCAGCAGCCAAGTCGCCAGGGTAAGCTCTGGAAACACCATATATTTT. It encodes CASSQVARVSSGNTIYF.

CDR3: CASSADRDSTNYTGELFF. DNA for the CDR3: TGTGCCAGCAGCGCAGACCGGGACAGTACAAACTACACCGGGGAGCTGTTTTTT. The chain recombines TRBV21-1 with TRBJ2-2; the DNA was not compared with TRBD1, the D call given in the table. TRBV21-1 counts as a pseudogene. The CDR3 consists of 18 residues.

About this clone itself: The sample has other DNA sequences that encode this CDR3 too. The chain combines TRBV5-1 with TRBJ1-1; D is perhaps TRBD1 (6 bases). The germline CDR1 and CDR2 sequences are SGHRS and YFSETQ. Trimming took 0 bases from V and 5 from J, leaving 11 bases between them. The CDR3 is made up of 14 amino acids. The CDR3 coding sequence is TGCGCCAGCAGCTTGGACAGGGCGGGAACTGAAGCTTTCTTT. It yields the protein CASSLDRAGTEAFF.

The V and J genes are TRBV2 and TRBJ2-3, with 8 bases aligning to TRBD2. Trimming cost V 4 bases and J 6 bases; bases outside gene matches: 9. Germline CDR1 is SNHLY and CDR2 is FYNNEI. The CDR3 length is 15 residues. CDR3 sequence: CASSVDGGAGDTQYF. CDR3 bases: TGTGCCAGCAGTGTTGACGGGGGGGCAGGGGATACGCAGTATTTT.

This CDR3 reads CASSLPGTGAEAFF. DNA of the CDR3: TGTGCCAGCAGCTTACCGGGGACAGGGGCTGAAGCTTTCTTT. The chain uses TRBV7-9 and TRBJ1-1; 10 bases line up with TRBD1. After removal of 2 bases from V and 6 bases from J, the junction contained 3 bases not matched to a gene. CDR1 and CDR2 (germline): SEHNR, FQNEAQ (reference sequence). The CDR3 consists of 14 residues.

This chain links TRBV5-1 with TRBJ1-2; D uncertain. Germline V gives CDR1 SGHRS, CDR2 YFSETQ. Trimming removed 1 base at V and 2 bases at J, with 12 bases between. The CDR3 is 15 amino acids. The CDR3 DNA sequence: TGCGCCAGCAGCTTGAACGTCTACCCGAACTATGGCTACACCTTC. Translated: CASSLNVYPNYGYTF.

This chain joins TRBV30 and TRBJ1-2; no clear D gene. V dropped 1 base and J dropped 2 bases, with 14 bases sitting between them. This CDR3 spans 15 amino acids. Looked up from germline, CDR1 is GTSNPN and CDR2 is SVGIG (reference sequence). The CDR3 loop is CAWSGSYGRNYGYTF. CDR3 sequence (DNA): TGTGCCTGGAGTGGCTCTTACGGCAGAAACTATGGCTACACCTTC.

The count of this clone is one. CDR3: CASSPQGQGIRVQYF. In DNA, the CDR3 is TGTGCCAGCTCACCACAAGGACAGGGCATACGAGTGCAGTACTTC. The chain couples TRBV18 to TRBJ2-7; TRBD1 matches at 8 bases. Trimming cost V 1 base and J 9 bases; bases outside gene matches: 11. Germline V gene lookup returns CDR1 KGHSH and CDR2 LQKENI. The CDR3 sequence is 15 residues long.

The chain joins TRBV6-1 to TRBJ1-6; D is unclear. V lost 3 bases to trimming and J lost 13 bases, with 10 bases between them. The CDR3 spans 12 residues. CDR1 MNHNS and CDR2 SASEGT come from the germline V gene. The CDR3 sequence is CASSDVGSPLHF. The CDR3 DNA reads TGTGCCAGCAGTGACGTAGGCTCTCCCCTCCACTTT.

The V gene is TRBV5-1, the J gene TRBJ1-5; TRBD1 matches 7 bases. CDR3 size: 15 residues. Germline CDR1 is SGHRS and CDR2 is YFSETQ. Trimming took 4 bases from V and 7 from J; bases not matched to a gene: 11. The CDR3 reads CASSLRQGLGQPQHF. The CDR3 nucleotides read TGCGCCAGCAGCCTCAGACAGGGCCTCGGGCAGCCCCAGCATTTT.

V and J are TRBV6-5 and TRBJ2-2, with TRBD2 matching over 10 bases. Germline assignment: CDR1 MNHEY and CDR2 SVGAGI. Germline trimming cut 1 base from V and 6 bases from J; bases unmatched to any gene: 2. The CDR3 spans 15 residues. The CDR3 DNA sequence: TGTGCCAGCAGTTACTGGAGCGGGGGGGCCGGGGAGCTGTTTTTT. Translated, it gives CASSYWSGGAGELFF.